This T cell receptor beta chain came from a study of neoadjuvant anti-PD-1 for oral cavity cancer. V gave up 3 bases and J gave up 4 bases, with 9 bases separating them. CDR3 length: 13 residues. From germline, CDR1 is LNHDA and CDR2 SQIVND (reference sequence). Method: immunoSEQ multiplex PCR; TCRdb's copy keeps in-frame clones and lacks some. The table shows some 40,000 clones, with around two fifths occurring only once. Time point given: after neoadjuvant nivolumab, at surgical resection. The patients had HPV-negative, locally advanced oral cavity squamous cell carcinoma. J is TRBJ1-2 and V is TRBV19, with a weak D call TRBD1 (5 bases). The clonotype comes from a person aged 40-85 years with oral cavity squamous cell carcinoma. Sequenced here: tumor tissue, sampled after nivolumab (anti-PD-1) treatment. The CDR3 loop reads CASSISQGYGYTF. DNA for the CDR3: TGTGCCAGTAGTATTTCGCAGGGCTATGGCTACACCTTC.